The clone carrying this TCR beta chain has just one count. As yet, its antigen is unknown. The sample originates from a study of OX40 agonist ivuxolimab in advanced cancers. Study-level background: Prior checkpoint blockade (anti-PD-1, anti-PD-L1 or anti-CTLA-4) was permitted; about 40% had it. Findings of the study overall: Low normalized T-cell clonal expansion was also seen in some nonresponders.

Generated by immunoSEQ multiplex PCR, the TCRdb table keeps only in-frame clones and is missing some. The data contain tens of thousands of clones, approximately 90% of them seen just once; the ten biggest clones take up roughly 1%. Baseline, cycle 4 day 1, and cycle 7 day 1 were the blood sampling points. CDR1 and CDR2 from the germline V gene are SEHNR and FQNEAQ (reference sequence). Trimming left V 2 bases short and J 2 bases short, with 12 bases between. The CDR3 spans 15 residues. The clonotype comes from an adult with an advanced solid tumor such as melanoma, head and neck, liver or kidney cancer. V gene TRBV7-9 combines with J gene TRBJ2-5; D is possibly TRBD2 (5 bases). The input for sequencing was CD4+ or CD8+ T cells sorted from blood, taken in a trial of the OX40 agonist ivuxolimab. As DNA, the CDR3 is TGTGCCAGCAGCTTAAATTGGGGAGAGCAAGAGACCCAGTACTTC. Its protein is CASSLNWGEQETQYF.